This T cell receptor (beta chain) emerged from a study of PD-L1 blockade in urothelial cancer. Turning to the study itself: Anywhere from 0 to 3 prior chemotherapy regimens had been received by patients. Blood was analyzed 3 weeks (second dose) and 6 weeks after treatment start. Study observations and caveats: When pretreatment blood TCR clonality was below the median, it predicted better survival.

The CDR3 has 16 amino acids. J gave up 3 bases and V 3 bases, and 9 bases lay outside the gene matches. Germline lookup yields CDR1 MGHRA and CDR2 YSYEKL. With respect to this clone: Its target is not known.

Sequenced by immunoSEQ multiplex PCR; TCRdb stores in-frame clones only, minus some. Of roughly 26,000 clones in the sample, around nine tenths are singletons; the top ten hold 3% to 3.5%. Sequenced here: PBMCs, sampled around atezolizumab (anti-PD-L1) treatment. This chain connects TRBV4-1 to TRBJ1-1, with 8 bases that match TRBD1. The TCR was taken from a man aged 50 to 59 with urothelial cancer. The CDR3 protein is CASSHFPGQDHTEAFF. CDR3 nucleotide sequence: TGCGCCAGCAGCCATTTCCCGGGACAGGATCACACTGAAGCTTTCTTT.